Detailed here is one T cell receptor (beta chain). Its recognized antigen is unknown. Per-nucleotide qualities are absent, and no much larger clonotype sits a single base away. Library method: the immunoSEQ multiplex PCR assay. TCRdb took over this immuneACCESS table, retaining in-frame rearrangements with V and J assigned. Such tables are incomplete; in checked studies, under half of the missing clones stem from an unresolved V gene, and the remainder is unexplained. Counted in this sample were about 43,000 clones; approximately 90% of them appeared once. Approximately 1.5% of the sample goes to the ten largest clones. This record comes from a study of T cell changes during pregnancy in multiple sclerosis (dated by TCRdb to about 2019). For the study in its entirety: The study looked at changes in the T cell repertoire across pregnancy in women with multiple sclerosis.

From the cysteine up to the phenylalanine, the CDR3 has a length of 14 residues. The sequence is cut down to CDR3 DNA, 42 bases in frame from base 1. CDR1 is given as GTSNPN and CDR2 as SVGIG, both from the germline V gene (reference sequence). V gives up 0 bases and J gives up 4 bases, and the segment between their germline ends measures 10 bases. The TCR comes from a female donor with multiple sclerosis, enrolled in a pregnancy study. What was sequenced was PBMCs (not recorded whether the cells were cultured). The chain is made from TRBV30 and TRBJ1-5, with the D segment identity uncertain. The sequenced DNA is TGTGCCTGGAGTGTTGGGCAGTTAAATCAGCCCCAGCATTTT. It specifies CAWSVGQLNQPQHF.